These 16 T cell receptor beta chains were all obtained from the same sample, sequenced in a study of blood T cell repertoires in COVID-19. Using immunoSEQ multiplex PCR, the repertoire was profiled, and TCRdb retains in-frame clones only, with some absent. The repertoire consists of roughly 110,000 clones, with 84% occurring once and the leading ten covering 11% to 15%. Sequencing used peripheral blood. All receptors come from a woman aged 60-75 years with acute or convalescent COVID-19.

This rearrangement joins TRBV5-1 to TRBJ1-3; D is unclear. The CDR3 covers 16 residues. Trimming removed 0 bases at V and 2 bases at J, with 12 bases between. Germline assignment: CDR1 SGHRS and CDR2 YFSETQ. DNA of the CDR3: TGCGCCAGCAGCTTGGGCGGGCGGGAAGCTGGAAACACCATATATTTT. Its translation is CASSLGGREAGNTIYF.

This clone has only a few counts. The rearrangement uses TRBV6-5 and TRBJ2-2, with D possibly matching TRBD1 (6 bases). Trimming removed 5 bases at V and 6 bases at J, with 13 bases between. Germline-derived CDR1 and CDR2 are MNHEY and SVGAGI. The CDR3 runs 14 residues. The CDR3 coding sequence is TGTGCCAGCAGTCGAGTCCAGGGGCCCGGGGAGCTGTTTTTT. It specifies CASSRVQGPGELFF.

As concerns this clone: A read error may account for a junction end that differs from germline. The V and J genes are TRBV19 and TRBJ1-2; 7 bases line up with TRBD1. The CDR3 loop spans 15 amino acids. Germline CDR1 LNHDA, CDR2 SQIVND (reference sequence). The CDR3 here is CASSILARDSGPKSF. The CDR3 DNA reads TGTGCCAGTAGTATTTTAGCCCGGGACAGCGGCCCTAAGTCCTTC.

The chain is built from TRBV12-3 or TRBV12-4 and TRBJ1-2; TRBD1 matches at 8 bases. The J segment lost 7 bases and the V segment lost 6 bases, leaving 7 bases of the junction unmatched. This CDR3 region has 13 residues. CDR3 protein: CASSGQGALGYTF. The CDR3 DNA reads TGTGCCAGCAGCGGTCAGGGGGCTCTTGGCTACACCTTC.

This clone was picked up a small number of times. This chain joins TRBV10-3 and TRBJ2-7; 8 nucleotides line up with TRBD1. Trimming removed 1 base from V and 4 bases from J; junction bases left unmatched: 6. Germline assignment: CDR1 ENHRY and CDR2 SYGVKD. The CDR3 has 15 amino acids. The CDR3 spells CAISEFGQGLYEQYF. DNA of the CDR3: TGTGCCATCAGTGAGTTCGGACAGGGTTTATACGAGCAGTACTTC.

The CDR3: CASSQARGPMGEQYF. CDR3 DNA sequence: TGTGCCAGCAGCCAAGCGCGGGGGCCAATGGGGGAGCAGTACTTC. The chain carries TRBV11-2 and TRBJ2-7, with D perhaps matching TRBD2 (7 bases). The ends were cut back, 5 bases at V and 7 bases at J, with 21 bases in the middle. Germline V CDR1 and CDR2: SGHAT, FQNNGV. CDR3 size: 15 residues.

The count of this clone is one. The rearrangement links TRBV3-1 (or the pseudogene TRBV3-2) to TRBJ1-2; D call uncertain. Germline V gene data show CDR1 as LGHDT and CDR2 as YNNKEL (reference sequence). This CDR3 has 14 amino acids. V lost 0 bases to trimming and J lost 8 bases, with 13 bases between them. Here the CDR3 DNA reads TGTGCCAGCAGCCAAGAGCCCAGTTGGCGGGGCTACACCTTC. It codes for CASSQEPSWRGYTF.

The genes are TRBV18 and TRBJ2-7, with 8 bases lining up with TRBD1. V trimming: 2 bases; J trimming: 1 base; junction bases outside the gene matches: 1. Germline V gene sequence: CDR1 KGHSH, CDR2 LQKENI. The CDR3 is 14 residues long. The CDR3 DNA sequence: TGTGCCAGCTCACCAGACAGGGGTTCCTACGAGCAGTACTTC. Its translation: CASSPDRGSYEQYF.

The chain joins TRBV4-1 to TRBJ2-7; 15 positions match TRBD2. Germline V gene lookup returns CDR1 MGHRA and CDR2 YSYEKL. The CDR3 has 17 residues. V dropped 4 bases and J dropped 2; count of bases not matched to a gene: 6. The CDR3 loop reads CASSLGTSGGYTYEQYF. The CDR3 DNA follows: TGCGCCAGCAGCCTAGGGACTAGCGGGGGGTACACCTACGAGCAGTACTTC.

The V call is TRBV6-5, the J call TRBJ1-3; TRBD1 matches 9 bases. CDR1 and CDR2 from the germline V gene are MNHEY and SVGAGI. The CDR3 is made up of 13 amino acids. The V segment lost 6 bases and the J segment 6 bases; nucleotides outside the gene matches: 3. The CDR3 loop reads CASRRTGENTIYF. The DNA of the CDR3 is TGTGCCAGCAGGAGGACAGGGGAAAACACCATATATTTT.

The rearrangement joins TRBV19 to TRBJ2-7, with a possible D match to TRBD2 (6 bases). Germline V lookup: CDR1 LNHDA, CDR2 SQIVND (reference sequence). Trimming cost V 8 bases and J 4 bases, with 15 bases left between them. There are 13 residues in the CDR3. This CDR3 reads CASGGTGGYEQYF. Here the CDR3 DNA reads TGTGCCAGTGGGGGGACCGGCGGATACGAGCAGTACTTC.

The genes are TRBV6-5 and TRBJ1-2; no clear D. CDR3 length: 15 residues. Trimming removed 4 bases from V and 1 base from J, with 13 bases in between. From germline, CDR1 is MNHEY and CDR2 SVGAGI. In DNA form, the CDR3 reads TGTGCCAGCAGTTCCTACCGCAACCTTAACTATGGCTACACCTTC. This gives the protein CASSSYRNLNYGYTF.

The J gene is TRBJ1-5, the V gene TRBV3-1 (or the pseudogene TRBV3-2), with 9 bases lining up with TRBD1. This CDR3 region has 15 residues. Losses at the gene ends were 4 bases for V and 3 bases for J; bases not matched to a gene: 4. From germline, CDR1 is LGHDT and CDR2 YNNKEL (reference sequence). The CDR3 DNA reads TGTGCCAGCAGCCCATGGACAGGGGACAATCAGCCCCAGCATTTT. Protein sequence: CASSPWTGDNQPQHF.

This clone was counted only a few times. The genes are TRBV29-1 and TRBJ1-3, with unresolved D. V dropped 4 bases and J dropped 0 bases, with 7 bases sitting between them. The CDR3 consists of 13 residues. CDR1 and CDR2 from the germline V gene are SQVTM and ANQGSEA. The CDR3 loop reads CSVASDSGNTIYF. The CDR3 coding sequence is TGCAGCGTTGCCAGTGACTCTGGAAACACCATATATTTT.

The chain recombines TRBV30 with TRBJ2-2; 13 bases are shared with TRBD2. V lost 4 bases and J lost 4; bases outside the gene matches: 9. CDR3 length equals 17 residues. Germline CDR1 is GTSNPN and CDR2 is SVGIG (reference sequence). The CDR3 sequence: CAWIPGLAGAGTGELFF. CDR3 coding DNA: TGTGCCTGGATACCCGGACTAGCGGGGGCGGGCACCGGGGAGCTGTTTTTT.

V gene TRBV7-9 combines with J gene TRBJ1-6; TRBD1 matches at 10 bases. The CDR3 covers 16 residues. Germline CDR1 SEHNR, CDR2 FQNEAQ (reference sequence). The trim removed 5 bases at V and 8 bases at J, leaving 9 bases unmatched. The CDR3 spells CASSTLTGGAYSPLHF. In DNA form, the CDR3 reads TGTGCCAGCAGCACTCTGACAGGGGGCGCCTATTCACCCCTCCACTTT.